The 10 T cell receptor beta chains in this list originate from one sample, sequenced in a study of OX40 agonist ivuxolimab in advanced cancers. This table comes from immunoSEQ multiplex PCR, and its TCRdb copy is limited to in-frame clones, with some not included. Among about 46,000 clones listed, about 88% were seen once. Sequencing used CD4+ or CD8+ T cells sorted from blood, obtained in a trial of the OX40 agonist ivuxolimab. All receptors derive from an adult with an advanced solid tumor such as melanoma, head and neck, liver or kidney cancer.

V gene TRBV10-1 combines with J gene TRBJ1-1; no clear D. V was trimmed by 4 bases and J by 3 bases, leaving 3 bases between them. In germline, CDR1 is WNHNN, CDR2 SYGVQD (reference sequence). The CDR3 has 11 amino acids. The CDR3 region is CASSAHTEAFF. CDR3 nucleotides: TGCGCCAGCAGTGCTCACACTGAAGCTTTCTTT.

The gene calls are TRBV6-5 and TRBJ1-1, with 7 bases matching TRBD1. Germline values: CDR1 MNHEY, CDR2 SVGAGI. Losses at the gene ends were 2 bases for V and 9 bases for J; bases not matched to a gene: 9. The CDR3 contains 14 residues. This CDR3 reads CASSYRSGTEKAFF. In DNA form, the CDR3 reads TGTGCCAGCAGTTACCGTTCTGGGACAGAAAAAGCTTTCTTT.

This clone was seen a few times. CDR3 protein: CASSYLPGRAAREQFF. CDR3 DNA sequence: TGTGCCAGCAGCTACCTCCCCGGGAGGGCCGCTAGGGAGCAGTTCTTC. The rearrangement joins TRBV6-5 to TRBJ2-1, with 8 bases lining up with TRBD2. Germline V lookup: CDR1 MNHEY, CDR2 SVGAGI. The junction had 17 bases not matched to a gene; V was cut back by 6 bases and J by 10 bases. CDR3 size: 16 residues.

The J gene is TRBJ2-1, the V gene TRBV28, with 9 bases identical to TRBD2. The CDR3 runs to 17 residues. Unmatched junction bases numbered 6, after V lost 1 base and J lost 2 bases. CDR1 is MDHEN and CDR2 is SYDVKM in the germline V gene. The CDR3 DNA is TGTGCCAGCAGTTTATTGGCTAGCGGGGTCACCTACAATGAGCAGTTCTTC. Translation gives CASSLLASGVTYNEQFF.

The chain recombines TRBV19 with TRBJ1-4; D is unresolved. Germline V CDR1 and CDR2: LNHDA, SQIVND (reference sequence). The V gene lost 6 bases and the J gene lost 4 bases, with 3 bases spanning the gap. The CDR3 has 11 residues. This chain's CDR3 is CASRRNEKLFF. The CDR3 coding sequence is TGTGCCAGTAGGCGTAATGAAAAACTGTTTTTT.

V gene TRBV6-5 combines with J gene TRBJ1-1; 10 positions match TRBD1. V dropped 6 bases and J dropped 4; count of bases not matched to a gene: 8. CDR3 size: 15 residues. From germline, CDR1 is MNHEY and CDR2 SVGAGI. CDR3 residues: CASRDPGQGFTEAFF. The CDR3 coding sequence is TGTGCCAGCAGAGACCCGGGACAGGGGTTCACTGAAGCTTTCTTT.

V and J are TRBV27 and TRBJ2-7; 12 nucleotides align to TRBD1. Per germline, CDR1 MNHEY and CDR2 SMNVEV (reference sequence). This CDR3 region has 16 residues. V was pared by 5 bases and J by 2 bases, with 7 bases of the junction left unmatched. The CDR3 nucleotides are TGTGCCAGCAGTCCGCTCGGGACAGGGGGCCCCTACGAGCAGTACTTC. Translated, it gives CASSPLGTGGPYEQYF.

CDR3 sequence reads: CASSLFSGQSINYGYTF. The CDR3 bases are TGTGCCAGCAGTTTATTCTCGGGACAGTCGATTAACTATGGCTACACCTTC. The V call is TRBV27, the J call TRBJ1-2, with TRBD1 matching 7 bases. CDR1 is MNHEY, CDR2 SMNVEV, per germline (reference sequence). The V segment lost 1 base and the J segment 1 base; nucleotides outside the gene matches: 9. This CDR3 has 17 amino acids.

The chain joins TRBV5-1 to TRBJ2-7; D not certain. Germline V lookup: CDR1 SGHRS, CDR2 YFSETQ. The CDR3 length is 13 residues. Trimming cost V 0 bases and J 2 bases, with 6 bases left between them. The CDR3 spells CASSLDRAYEQYF. CDR3 nucleotides: TGCGCCAGCAGCTTGGACAGAGCCTACGAGCAGTACTTC. The complete variable domain, with remaining parts taken from reference TRBV5-1 and TRBJ2-7, reads KAGVTQTPRYLIKTRGQQVTLSCSPISGHRSVSWYQQTPGQGLQFLFEYFSETQRNKGNFPGRFSGRQFSNSRSEMNVSTLELGDSALYLCASSLDRAYEQYFGPGTRLTVT.

V usage is TRBV9 and J usage is TRBJ2-3, with TRBD2 identical over 8 bases. J was trimmed by 0 bases and V by 4 bases; bases with no gene match: 4. Germline CDR1 and CDR2: SGDLS and YYNGEE. The length of the CDR3 is 15 residues. The CDR3 DNA reads as TGTGCCAGCAGCCCCGGGAGGGCGAGCACAGATACGCAGTATTTT. Residues: CASSPGRASTDTQYF.